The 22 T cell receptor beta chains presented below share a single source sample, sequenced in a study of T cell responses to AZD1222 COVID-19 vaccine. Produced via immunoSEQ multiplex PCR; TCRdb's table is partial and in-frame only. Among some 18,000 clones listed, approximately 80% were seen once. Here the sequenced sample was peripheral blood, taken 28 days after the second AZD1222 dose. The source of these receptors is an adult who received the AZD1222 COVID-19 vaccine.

CDR3 residues: CASSDGQGTATNEKLFF. CDR3 DNA sequence: TGCGCCAGCAGCGACGGACAGGGTACTGCAACTAATGAAAAACTGTTTTTT. The V and J genes are TRBV5-1 and TRBJ1-4; 8 bases match TRBD1. Germline V lookup: CDR1 SGHRS, CDR2 YFSETQ. The CDR3 extends over 17 amino acids. V was clipped by 4 bases and J by 0 bases; unmatched bases: 8.

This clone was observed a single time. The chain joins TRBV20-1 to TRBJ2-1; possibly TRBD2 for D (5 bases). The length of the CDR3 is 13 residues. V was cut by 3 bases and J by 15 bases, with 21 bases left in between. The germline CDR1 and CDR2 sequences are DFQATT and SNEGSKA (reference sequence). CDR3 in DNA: TGCAGTGCTAGTGAAAGCGGAACTTCGTACCCGTTCTTC. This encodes CSASESGTSYPFF.

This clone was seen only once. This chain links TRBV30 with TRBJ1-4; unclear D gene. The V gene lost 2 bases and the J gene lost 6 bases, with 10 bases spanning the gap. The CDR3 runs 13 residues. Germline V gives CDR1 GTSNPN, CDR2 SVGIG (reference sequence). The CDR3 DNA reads TGTGCCTGGAGTTGGGGTTTCGATGAAAAACTGTTTTTT. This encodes CAWSWGFDEKLFF.

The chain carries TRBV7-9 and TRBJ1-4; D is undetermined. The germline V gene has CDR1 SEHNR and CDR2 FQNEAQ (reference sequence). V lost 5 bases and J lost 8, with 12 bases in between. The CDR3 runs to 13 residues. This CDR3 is CASSGGEGEKLFF. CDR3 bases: TGTGCCAGCAGCGGAGGTGAAGGGGAAAAACTGTTTTTT.

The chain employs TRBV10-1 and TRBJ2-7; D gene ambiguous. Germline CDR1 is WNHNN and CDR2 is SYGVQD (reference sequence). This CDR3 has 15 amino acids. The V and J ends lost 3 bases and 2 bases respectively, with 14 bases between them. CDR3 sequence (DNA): TGCGCCAGCAGTGATACCACCACGGCCGCCTACGAGCAGTACTTC. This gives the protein CASSDTTTAAYEQYF.

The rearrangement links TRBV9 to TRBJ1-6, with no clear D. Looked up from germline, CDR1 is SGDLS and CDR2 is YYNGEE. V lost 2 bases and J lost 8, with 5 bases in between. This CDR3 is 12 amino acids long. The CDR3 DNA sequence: TGTGCCAGCAGCGTTTCTGATTCACCCCTCCACTTT. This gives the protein CASSVSDSPLHF.

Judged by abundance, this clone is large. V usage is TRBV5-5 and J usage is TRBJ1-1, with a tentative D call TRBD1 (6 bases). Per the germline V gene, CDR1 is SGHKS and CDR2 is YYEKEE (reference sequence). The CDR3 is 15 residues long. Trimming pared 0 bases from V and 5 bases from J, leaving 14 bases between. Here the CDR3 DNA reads TGTGCCAGCAGCTTGGTAATCGGGGGGCGAACTGAAGCTTTCTTT. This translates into CASSLVIGGRTEAFF.

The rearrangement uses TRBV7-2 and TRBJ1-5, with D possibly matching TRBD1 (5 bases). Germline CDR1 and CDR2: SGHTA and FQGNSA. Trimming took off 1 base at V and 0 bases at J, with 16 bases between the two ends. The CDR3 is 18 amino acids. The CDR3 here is CASSLVWGSDYSNQPQHF. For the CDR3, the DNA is TGTGCCAGCAGCTTAGTGTGGGGCTCCGACTATAGCAATCAGCCCCAGCATTTT.

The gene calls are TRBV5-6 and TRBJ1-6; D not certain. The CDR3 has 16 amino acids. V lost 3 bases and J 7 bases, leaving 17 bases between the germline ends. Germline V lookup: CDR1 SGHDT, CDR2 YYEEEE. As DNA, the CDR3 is TGTGCCAGCAGCTCTCTCTCAAGGTCTACCAATTCACCCCTCCACTTT. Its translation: CASSSLSRSTNSPLHF.

The chain's CDR3 is CASSWGTGLYEQYF. CDR3 bases: TGTGCCAGCAGTTGGGGGACAGGACTCTACGAGCAGTACTTC. J is TRBJ2-7 and V is TRBV2, with TRBD1 matching 8 bases. Germline values: CDR1 SNHLY, CDR2 FYNNEI. The CDR3 runs 14 residues. V dropped 5 bases and J dropped 3; count of bases not matched to a gene: 6.

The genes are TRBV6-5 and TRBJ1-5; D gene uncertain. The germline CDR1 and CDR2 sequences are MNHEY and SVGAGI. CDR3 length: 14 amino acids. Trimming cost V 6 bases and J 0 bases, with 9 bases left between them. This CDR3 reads CASSQEYSNQPQHF. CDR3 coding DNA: TGTGCCAGCAGCCAGGAGTATAGCAATCAGCCCCAGCATTTT.

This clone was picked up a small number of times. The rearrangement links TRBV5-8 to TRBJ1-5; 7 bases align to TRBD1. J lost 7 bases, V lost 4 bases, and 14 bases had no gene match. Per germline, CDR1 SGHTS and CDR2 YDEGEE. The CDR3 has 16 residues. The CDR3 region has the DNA TGTGCCAGCAGCGGAGGATCTCTATACAGGGGCCAGCCCCAGCATTTT. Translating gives CASSGGSLYRGQPQHF.

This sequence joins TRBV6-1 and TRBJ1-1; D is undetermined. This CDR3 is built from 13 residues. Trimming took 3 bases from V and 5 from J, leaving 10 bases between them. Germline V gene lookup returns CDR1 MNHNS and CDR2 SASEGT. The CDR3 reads CASSDEGYTEAFF. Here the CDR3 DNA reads TGTGCCAGCAGTGATGAGGGTTATACTGAAGCTTTCTTT.

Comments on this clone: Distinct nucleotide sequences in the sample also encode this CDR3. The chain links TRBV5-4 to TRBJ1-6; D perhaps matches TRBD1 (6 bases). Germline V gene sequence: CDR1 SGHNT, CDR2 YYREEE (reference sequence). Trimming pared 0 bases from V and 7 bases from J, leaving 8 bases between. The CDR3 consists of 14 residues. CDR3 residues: CASSLEQGNSPLHF. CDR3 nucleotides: TGTGCCAGCAGCTTGGAACAGGGAAATTCACCCCTCCACTTT.

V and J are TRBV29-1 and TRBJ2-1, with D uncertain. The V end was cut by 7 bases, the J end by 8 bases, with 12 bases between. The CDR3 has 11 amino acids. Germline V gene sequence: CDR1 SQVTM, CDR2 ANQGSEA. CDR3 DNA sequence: TGCAGCGGTTTTATAGGGTATGAGCAGTTCTTC. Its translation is CSGFIGYEQFF.

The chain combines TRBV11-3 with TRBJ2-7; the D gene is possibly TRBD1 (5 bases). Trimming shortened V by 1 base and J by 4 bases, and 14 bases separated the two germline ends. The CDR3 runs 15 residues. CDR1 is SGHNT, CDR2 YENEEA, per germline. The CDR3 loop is CASSLGRTPSYEQYF. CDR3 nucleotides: TGTGCCAGCAGCTTAGGCCGGACACCTTCTTACGAGCAGTACTTC.

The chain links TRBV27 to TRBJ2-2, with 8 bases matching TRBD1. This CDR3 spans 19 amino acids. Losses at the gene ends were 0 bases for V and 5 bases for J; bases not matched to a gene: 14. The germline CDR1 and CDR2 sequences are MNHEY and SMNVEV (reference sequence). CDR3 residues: CASSLSVQGAFSGTGELFF. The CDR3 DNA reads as TGTGCCAGCAGTTTATCGGTGCAGGGGGCGTTTTCAGGGACCGGGGAGCTGTTTTTT.

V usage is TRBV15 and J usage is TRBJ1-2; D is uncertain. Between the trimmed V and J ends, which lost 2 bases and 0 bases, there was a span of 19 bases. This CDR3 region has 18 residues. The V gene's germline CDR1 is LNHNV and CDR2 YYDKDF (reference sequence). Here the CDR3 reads CATSRPTASWPSNYGYTF. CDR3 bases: TGTGCCACCAGCAGACCGACGGCGTCGTGGCCATCTAACTATGGCTACACCTTC. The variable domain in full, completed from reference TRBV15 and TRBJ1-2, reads DAMVIQNPRYQVTQFGKPVTLSCSQTLNHNVMYWYQQKSSQAPKLLFHYYDKDFNNEADTPDNFQSRRPNTSFCFLDIRSPGLGDTAMYLCATSRPTASWPSNYGYTFGSGTRLTVV.

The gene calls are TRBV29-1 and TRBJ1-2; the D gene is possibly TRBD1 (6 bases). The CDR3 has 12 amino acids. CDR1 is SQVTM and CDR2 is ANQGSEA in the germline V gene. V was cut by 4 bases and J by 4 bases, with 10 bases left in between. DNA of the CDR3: TGCAGCGTTGCCCGGGACACCTATGGCTACACCTTC. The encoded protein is CSVARDTYGYTF.

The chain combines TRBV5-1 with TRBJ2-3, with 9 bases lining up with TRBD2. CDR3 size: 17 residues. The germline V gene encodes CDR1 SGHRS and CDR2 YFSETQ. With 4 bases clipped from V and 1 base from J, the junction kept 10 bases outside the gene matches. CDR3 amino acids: CASSPLGAGGGTDTQYF. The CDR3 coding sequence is TGCGCCAGCAGCCCCTTGGGGGCGGGAGGGGGCACAGATACGCAGTATTTT.

The CDR3 bases are TGTGCCAGCAGTCCCGGGCTCCTGGAGACCCAGTACTTC. This encodes CASSPGLLETQYF. This chain connects TRBV6-5 to TRBJ2-5; the D is unclear. The CDR3 has 13 residues. The V end was cut by 5 bases, the J end by 5 bases, with 12 bases between. The germline V gene encodes CDR1 MNHEY and CDR2 SVGAGI.

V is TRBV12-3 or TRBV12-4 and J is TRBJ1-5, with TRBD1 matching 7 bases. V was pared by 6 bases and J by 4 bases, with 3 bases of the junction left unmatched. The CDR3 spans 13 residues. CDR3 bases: TGTGCCAGCAGGCCGACAGGGAATCAGCCCCAGCATTTT. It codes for CASRPTGNQPQHF.